Sequencing of this TCR beta chain was carried out in a study of response to subunit inactivated influenza vaccine. General study results and limits: Authors proposed each seasonal influenza vaccination draws in few new T cells.

Worth noting for this clonotype: Its antigen is currently unknown.

One entry per CDR3 protein results from TCRdb running MiXCR on the RT-PCR reads. The table lists hundreds of thousands of distinct CDR3 sequences, 15% to 18% of them singletons. The receptor's source is a man aged 45-65 years who received an inactivated influenza vaccine. The sequenced sample was PBMCs from blood, obtained 11 to 12 days after vaccination.

CDR3 coding DNA: TGCGCCAGCAGCTTGGGAGCGTTAACGGTTGTCTCTGGGGCCAACGTCCTGACTTTC. Translating gives CASSLGALTVVSGANVLTF. V and J are TRBV5-1 and TRBJ2-6; D gene unclear. Trimming shortened V by 0 bases and J by 0 bases, and 16 bases separated the two germline ends. In germline, CDR1 is SGHRS, CDR2 YFSETQ. CDR3 size: 19 residues. Variable domain in full (rest from reference TRBV5-1 and TRBJ2-6): KAGVTQTPRYLIKTRGQQVTLSCSPISGHRSVSWYQQTPGQGLQFLFEYFSETQRNKGNFPGRFSGRQFSNSRSEMNVSTLELGDSALYLCASSLGALTVVSGANVLTFGAGSRLTVL.